These 29 T cell receptor beta chains were sequenced from one sample in a study of blood T cell repertoires in COVID-19. Data came from immunoSEQ multiplex PCR; TCRdb stores just in-frame clones and leaves some out. The sample yields roughly 260,000 clones, around nine tenths seen once. Material: peripheral blood. Source of these receptors: a woman in her thirties or forties who had recovered from COVID-19.

The genes are TRBV30 and TRBJ2-3, with TRBD2 matching 9 bases. Germline CDR1 is GTSNPN and CDR2 is SVGIG (reference sequence). The CDR3 contains 16 residues. Unmatched junction bases numbered 6, after V lost 1 base and J lost 1 base. Here the CDR3 reads CAWSDRGGAGTDTQYF. Here the CDR3 DNA reads TGTGCCTGGAGTGACCGCGGGGGGGCCGGCACAGATACGCAGTATTTT.

The chain is built from TRBV19 and TRBJ2-2; no clear D gene. CDR1 and CDR2 (germline): LNHDA, SQIVND (reference sequence). Deletions cut 11 bases from V and 5 bases from J, with 12 bases between. The CDR3 totals 12 residues. The CDR3 is CAVALGTGELFF. The CDR3 nucleotides are TGTGCCGTCGCCCTCGGGACCGGGGAGCTGTTTTTT.

This sequence joins TRBV28 and TRBJ1-3; 12 bases align to TRBD1. Per the germline V gene, CDR1 is MDHEN and CDR2 is SYDVKM. The CDR3 consists of 13 residues. Losses at the gene ends were 6 bases for V and 7 bases for J; bases not matched to a gene: 1. CDR3 sequence (DNA): TGTGCCAGCAGGGGACAGGGGGCGAACACCATATATTTT. Translating gives CASRGQGANTIYF.

The V gene is TRBV19, the J gene TRBJ2-6, with D possibly being TRBD1 (6 bases). The CDR3 consists of 16 residues. CDR1 is LNHDA, CDR2 SQIVND, per germline (reference sequence). V lost 7 bases, J lost 1 base, and 14 bases lay in between. The chain's CDR3 is CASNPGATSGANVLTF. The CDR3 nucleotides are TGTGCCAGTAATCCAGGGGCTACTTCTGGGGCCAACGTCCTGACTTTC.

The V call is TRBV4-1, the J call TRBJ2-1; D gene unclear. The CDR3 sequence is 17 residues long. Germline CDR1 is MGHRA and CDR2 is YSYEKL. Trimming left V 0 bases short and J 0 bases short, with 12 bases between. This CDR3 is CASSQDSDSHSYNEQFF. CDR3 nucleotide sequence: TGCGCCAGCAGCCAAGATTCCGACTCCCACTCCTACAATGAGCAGTTCTTC.

The V and J genes are TRBV5-1 and TRBJ1-2; TRBD1 agrees at 7 bases. Per germline, CDR1 SGHRS and CDR2 YFSETQ. V shed 0 bases, J shed 1 base, and the junction held 3 bases outside the gene matches. The CDR3 is 15 amino acids. CDR3 protein: CASSLGQGDNYGYTF. The CDR3 DNA sequence: TGCGCCAGCAGCTTGGGACAGGGTGATAACTATGGCTACACCTTC.

This chain joins TRBV11-2 and TRBJ2-1, with 8 positions matching TRBD2. The CDR3 covers 15 residues. The V segment lost 2 bases and the J segment 6 bases; nucleotides outside the gene matches: 6. Germline V gene sequence: CDR1 SGHAT, CDR2 FQNNGV. The CDR3 spells CASSLQLADRNEQFF. The CDR3 bases are TGTGCCAGCAGCTTACAACTAGCGGACCGCAATGAGCAGTTCTTC.

The V call is TRBV7-3, the J call TRBJ2-5, with a possible D match to TRBD1 (6 bases). V lost 6 bases and J 2 bases, leaving 10 bases between the germline ends. Germline assignment: CDR1 SGHTA and CDR2 FQGTGA. CDR3 length: 13 residues. The CDR3 DNA sequence: TGTGCCAGCAGTTGGACAGTTCAAGAGACCCAGTACTTC. This gives the protein CASSWTVQETQYF.

This clone was counted a single time. This sequence joins TRBV3-1 (or the pseudogene TRBV3-2) and TRBJ1-4; tentatively, D is TRBD1 (5 bases). Trimming cost V 0 bases and J 11 bases, with 16 bases left between them. Germline V lookup: CDR1 LGHDT, CDR2 YNNKEL (reference sequence). The CDR3 is 15 residues long. The CDR3 sequence: CASSQETVGYGKLFF. DNA of the CDR3: TGTGCCAGCAGCCAAGAGACAGTGGGGTATGGGAAACTGTTTTTT.

A remark on this clone: Distinct nucleotide sequences in the sample also encode this CDR3. The chain links TRBV6-5 to TRBJ2-7; D not certain. CDR1 and CDR2 (germline): MNHEY, SVGAGI. There are 13 residues in the CDR3. V lost 5 bases and J 0 bases, leaving 8 bases between the germline ends. CDR3 residues: CASSLESSYEQYF. The CDR3 DNA is TGTGCCAGCAGTCTAGAAAGCTCCTACGAGCAGTACTTC.

The chain couples TRBV7-2 to TRBJ1-2; 7 nucleotides line up with TRBD1. CDR1 is SGHTA and CDR2 is FQGNSA in the germline V gene. This CDR3 has 14 residues. V dropped 7 bases and J dropped 5; count of bases not matched to a gene: 10. The CDR3 is CASNPTGVGYGYTF. The DNA of the CDR3 is TGTGCCAGCAACCCTACAGGGGTGGGGTATGGCTACACCTTC.

This chain connects TRBV6-2 or TRBV6-3 to TRBJ2-1; the match to TRBD2 covers 8 bases. Germline V gene lookup returns CDR1 MNHEY and CDR2 SVGEGT. Trimming took 8 bases from V and 7 from J; bases not matched to a gene: 13. The CDR3 length is 15 residues. The CDR3 coding sequence is TGTGCCAGCCGCCGGGCGGGAGGTTATGAAAATGAGCAGTTCTTC. This codes for CASRRAGGYENEQFF.

This clone was detected once. The chain's CDR3 is CASSLVRSQPQHF. In DNA, the CDR3 is TGTGCCAGCAGTTTAGTTAGAAGTCAGCCCCAGCATTTT. The gene calls are TRBV28 and TRBJ1-5; D gene ambiguous. This CDR3 has 13 amino acids. Trimming took off 2 bases at V and 6 bases at J, with 8 bases between the two ends. Germline V lookup: CDR1 MDHEN, CDR2 SYDVKM.

This sequence joins TRBV5-4 and TRBJ2-3, with D perhaps TRBD1 (6 bases). This CDR3 contains 15 residues. Germline CDR1 reads SGHNT; CDR2 reads YYREEE (reference sequence). V was shortened by 4 bases and J by 0 bases, with 12 bases between the two germline ends. The CDR3 DNA reads as TGTGCCAGCAGCCCATGGGGGCCTAGCACAGATACGCAGTATTTT. As protein: CASSPWGPSTDTQYF.

The V gene is TRBV18, the J gene TRBJ2-4, with TRBD2 matching over 7 bases. The germline CDR1 and CDR2 sequences are KGHSH and LQKENI. This CDR3 has 13 amino acids. The V and J ends lost 3 bases and 6 bases, in that order; junction bases with no gene match: 2. The CDR3 DNA sequence: TGTGCCAGCTCACCTGTAGCGGGAAACATTCAGTACTTC. It specifies CASSPVAGNIQYF.

The chain couples TRBV11-2 to TRBJ1-4; D is uncertain. The ends were cut back, 5 bases at V and 1 base at J, with 20 bases in the middle. CDR1 SGHAT and CDR2 FQNNGV come from the germline V gene. The CDR3 length is 18 residues. The DNA for the CDR3 is TGTGCCAGCAGCACCGAGGCGTTGCGGGTCATAACTAATGAAAAACTGTTTTTT. It encodes CASSTEALRVITNEKLFF.

This clone was seen just once. The rearrangement links TRBV30 to TRBJ2-7; TRBD1 aligns across 9 bases. Unmatched junction bases numbered 5, after V lost 2 bases and J lost 6 bases. Germline values: CDR1 GTSNPN, CDR2 SVGIG (reference sequence). The CDR3 is 13 amino acids. The CDR3 here is CAWSRQGGFEQYF. The DNA for the CDR3 is TGTGCCTGGAGTCGACAGGGGGGGTTCGAGCAGTACTTC.

The V and J genes are TRBV25-1 and TRBJ2-7; 8 bases line up with TRBD1. Unmatched junction bases numbered 12, after V lost 2 bases and J lost 3 bases. CDR1 MGHDK and CDR2 SYGVNS come from the germline V gene. The CDR3 has 17 residues. The CDR3 coding sequence is TGTGCCAGCAGTGAACGCCAATCTGGGACAGGTAGCTACGAGCAGTACTTC. Translating gives CASSERQSGTGSYEQYF.

The table lists this clone with a count of one. This chain uses TRBV6-5 with TRBJ2-7; 7 bases are shared with TRBD1. V was clipped by 7 bases and J by 2 bases; unmatched bases: 8. The CDR3 runs to 14 residues. Germline CDR1 MNHEY, CDR2 SVGAGI. The CDR3, as DNA: TGTGCCAGCACCCCGGGACAGCCGCCCTACGAGCAGTACTTC. Amino acids: CASTPGQPPYEQYF.

The rearrangement uses TRBV5-1 and TRBJ2-3, with a weak D call TRBD2 (5 bases). In germline, CDR1 is SGHRS, CDR2 YFSETQ. V lost 0 bases and J 0 bases, leaving 11 bases between the germline ends. The CDR3 sequence is 16 residues long. The CDR3 DNA reads as TGCGCCAGCAGCTTGGCCGGGCGGGCGAGCACAGATACGCAGTATTTT. Its protein product is CASSLAGRASTDTQYF.

This clone was seen only a few times. The chain joins TRBV7-2 to TRBJ1-5; 7 nucleotides align to TRBD1. CDR1 is SGHTA and CDR2 is FQGNSA in the germline V gene. With 5 bases clipped from V and 3 bases from J, the junction kept 4 bases outside the gene matches. The CDR3 totals 14 residues. CDR3 region: CASSGQATNQPQHF. The CDR3 region has the DNA TGTGCCAGCAGCGGACAGGCCACCAATCAGCCCCAGCATTTT.

In its sample, this clone was seen a few times. The chain is built from TRBV5-1 and TRBJ1-3, with D possibly TRBD1 on 5 matching bases. Trimming shortened V by 1 base and J by 10 bases, and 12 bases separated the two germline ends. The CDR3 totals 13 residues. Germline CDR1 is SGHRS and CDR2 is YFSETQ. CDR3: CASSLRSGKTIYF. The CDR3, as DNA: TGCGCCAGCAGCTTGCGATCAGGGAAAACCATATATTTT.

The count of this clone is one. The rearrangement uses TRBV18 and TRBJ1-3; TRBD1 aligns across 7 bases. The CDR3 totals 16 residues. Germline V gene data show CDR1 as KGHSH and CDR2 as LQKENI. Germline trimming cut 2 bases from V and 2 bases from J; bases unmatched to any gene: 6. DNA of the CDR3: TGTGCCAGCTCACCAGCCGACAGGGATACTGGAAACACCATATATTTT. Protein: CASSPADRDTGNTIYF.

The CDR3 DNA follows: TGTGCCAGCAGCCCTGGAGGCGGTGCCTCTGGAAACACCATATATTTT. Amino acid sequence: CASSPGGGASGNTIYF. V and J are TRBV5-4 and TRBJ1-3; D is ambiguous. The CDR3 spans 16 residues. Trimming stripped 4 bases from V and 0 bases from J, with 14 bases between. Germline V CDR1 and CDR2: SGHNT, YYREEE (reference sequence).

The chain joins TRBV3-1 (or the pseudogene TRBV3-2) to TRBJ2-4, with 7 bases identical to TRBD1. The CDR3 contains 20 residues. CDR1 and CDR2 (germline): LGHDT, YNNKEL (reference sequence). The trim removed 0 bases at V and 0 bases at J, leaving 14 bases unmatched. CDR3 protein: CASSQDQTGLWPIAKNIQYF. In nucleotides, the CDR3 is TGTGCCAGCAGCCAAGATCAGACAGGGCTCTGGCCTATAGCCAAAAACATTCAGTACTTC.

The chain combines TRBV18 with TRBJ2-7, with a tentative D call TRBD2 (5 bases). The CDR3 extends over 15 amino acids. Germline V gene sequence: CDR1 KGHSH, CDR2 LQKENI. V gave up 0 bases and J gave up 5 bases, with 14 bases separating them. The CDR3 region has the DNA TGTGCCAGCTCACCACCTGCTAGCCCGTGGGACGAGCAGTACTTC. This codes for CASSPPASPWDEQYF.

The CDR3 protein is CAWSPGPGTDTQYF. The CDR3 region has the DNA TGTGCCTGGAGTCCCGGGCCGGGAACAGATACGCAGTATTTT. This rearrangement joins TRBV30 to TRBJ2-3; perhaps TRBD2 as D (5 bases). Trimming shortened V by 2 bases and J by 3 bases, and 12 bases separated the two germline ends. CDR3 length equals 14 residues. Germline loops: CDR1 GTSNPN, CDR2 SVGIG (reference sequence).

This clone has just one count. This chain connects TRBV19 to TRBJ1-1, with D possibly being TRBD1 (5 bases). Deletions cut 6 bases from V and 3 bases from J, with 11 bases between. The CDR3 loop spans 13 amino acids. Looked up from germline, CDR1 is LNHDA and CDR2 is SQIVND (reference sequence). The chain's CDR3 is CASSRTGDTEAFF. CDR3 bases: TGTGCCAGTAGCCGTACAGGAGACACTGAAGCTTTCTTT.

The chain uses TRBV6-5 and TRBJ2-2, with 11 bases fitting TRBD2. The germline V gene encodes CDR1 MNHEY and CDR2 SVGAGI. The CDR3 is 15 residues long. Trimming cost V 8 bases and J 6 bases; bases outside gene matches: 8. The CDR3 coding sequence is TGTGCCAGCGGGAAGACTAGCGGGATTTCCGGGGAGCTGTTTTTT. It codes for CASGKTSGISGELFF.